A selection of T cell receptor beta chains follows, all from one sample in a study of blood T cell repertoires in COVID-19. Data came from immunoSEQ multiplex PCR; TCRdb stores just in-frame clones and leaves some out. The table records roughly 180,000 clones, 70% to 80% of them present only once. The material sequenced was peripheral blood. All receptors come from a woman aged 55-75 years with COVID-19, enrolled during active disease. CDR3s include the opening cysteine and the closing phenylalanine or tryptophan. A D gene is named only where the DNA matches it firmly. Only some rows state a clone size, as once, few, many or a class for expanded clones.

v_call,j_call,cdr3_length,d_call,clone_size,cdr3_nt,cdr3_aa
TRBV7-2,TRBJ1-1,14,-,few,TGTGCCAGCAGCTTAGTTACCCTAAACACTGAAGCTTTCTTT,CASSLVTLNTEAFF
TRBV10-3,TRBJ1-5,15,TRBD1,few,TGTGCCATCGCGCCGGGACAGAGCACTGATCAGCCCCAGCATTTT,CAIAPGQSTDQPQHF
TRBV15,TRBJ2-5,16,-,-,TGTGCCACCAGCAGAGATGGGACATTGGGGCAAGAGACCCAGTACTTC,CATSRDGTLGQETQYF
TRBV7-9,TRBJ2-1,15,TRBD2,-,TGTGCCAGCAGCCTAGGGACTAGCGACTACAATGAGCAGTTCTTC,CASSLGTSDYNEQFF
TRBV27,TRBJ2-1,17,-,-,TGTGCCAGCAGTCCCTTTGGCGGACTAAGGAGGTACAATGAGCAGTTCTTC,CASSPFGGLRRYNEQFF
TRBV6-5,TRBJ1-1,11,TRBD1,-,TGTGCCAGCAGTTCAGGGGGAGGTGCTTTCTTT,CASSSGGGAFF
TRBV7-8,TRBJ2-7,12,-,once,TGTGCCAGCAGCACCAGAACCTACGAGCAGTACTTC,CASSTRTYEQYF
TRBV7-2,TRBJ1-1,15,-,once,TGTGCCAGCAGCTTAGTGGGGCCCCCCGAGACTGAAGCTTTCTTT,CASSLVGPPETEAFF
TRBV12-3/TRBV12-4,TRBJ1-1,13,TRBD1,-,TGTGCCAGTCACAGGGGGATGAACACTGAAGCTTTCTTT,CASHRGMNTEAFF
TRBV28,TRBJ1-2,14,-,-,TGTGCCAGCAGCATAGGGGGACAATACTATGGCTACACCTTC,CASSIGGQYYGYTF
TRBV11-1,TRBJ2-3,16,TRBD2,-,TGTGCCAGCAGCTCAGGACTAGCGGTTAGCACAGATACGCAGTATTTT,CASSSGLAVSTDTQYF
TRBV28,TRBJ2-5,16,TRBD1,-,TGTGCCAGCAGTTTTCTGGGACAGGGGGTCGAAGAGACCCAGTACTTC,CASSFLGQGVEETQYF
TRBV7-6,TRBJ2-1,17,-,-,TGTGCCAGCAGCTTAAACGCGGGCGGAACCTCCTACAATGAGCAGTTCTTC,CASSLNAGGTSYNEQFF
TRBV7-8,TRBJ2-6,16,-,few,TGTGCCAGCAGCTTAGGAGGGGGCTCTGGGGCCAACGTCCTGACTTTC,CASSLGGGSGANVLTF
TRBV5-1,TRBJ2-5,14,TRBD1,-,TGCGCCAGCAGTAGGGACAGGGGCGGGGAGACCCAGTACTTC,CASSRDRGGETQYF
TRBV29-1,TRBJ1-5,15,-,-,TGCAGCATTTCACAGGGTAAGGGGCTCGGTCAGCCCCAGCATTTT,CSISQGKGLGQPQHF
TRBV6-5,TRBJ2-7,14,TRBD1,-,TGTGCCAGCAGTTATAAGGACAGGTCCTACGAGCAGTACTTC,CASSYKDRSYEQYF
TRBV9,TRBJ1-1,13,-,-,TGTGCCAGCAGCGTATCGGTGAACACTGAAGCTTTCTTT,CASSVSVNTEAFF
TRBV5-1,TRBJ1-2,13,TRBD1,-,TGCGCCAGCAGCCCCCGGACAGGGGGAGGCTACACCTTC,CASSPRTGGGYTF
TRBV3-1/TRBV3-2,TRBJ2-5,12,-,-,TGTGCCAGCAGCCAGTTCATCGAGACCCAGTACTTC,CASSQFIETQYF
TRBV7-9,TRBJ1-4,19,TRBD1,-,TGTGCCAGCAGCTTAGCGCAACAGGGGGCGGCTTTTGCTAATGAAAAACTGTTTTTT,CASSLAQQGAAFANEKLFF
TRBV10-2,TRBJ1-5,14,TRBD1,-,TGCGCCAGCAGAGGTCAGGGGGCAAATCAGCCCCAGCATTTT,CASRGQGANQPQHF
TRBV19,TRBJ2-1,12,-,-,TGTGCCAGTAGTCCCCCCGGCAATGAGCAGTTCTTC,CASSPPGNEQFF
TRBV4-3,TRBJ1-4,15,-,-,TGCGCCAGCAGCCAAGATGGGGGAGGGGCTGAAAAACTGTTTTTT,CASSQDGGGAEKLFF
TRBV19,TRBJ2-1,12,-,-,TGTGCCAGTAGTACCCAGGGTGGGGAGCAGTTCTTC,CASSTQGGEQFF
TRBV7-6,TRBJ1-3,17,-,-,TGTGCCAGCAGCTTATATCAACAGGGAGTTTCTGGAAACACCATATATTTT,CASSLYQQGVSGNTIYF
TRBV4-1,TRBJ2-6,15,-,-,TGCGCCAGCAGCCGCACAGGGTGGGGGGCCAACGTCCTGACTTTC,CASSRTGWGANVLTF
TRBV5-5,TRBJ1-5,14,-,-,TGTGCCAGCAGCCTTGACACGGCCCGGTTGGCCCAGCATTTT,CASSLDTARLAQHF
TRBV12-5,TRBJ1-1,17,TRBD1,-,TGTGCTAGTGGTTTGGGAGGACAGGCTCAAATGAACACTGAAGCTTTCTTT,CASGLGGQAQMNTEAFF
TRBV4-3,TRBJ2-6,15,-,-,TGCGCCAGCAGCCAAGCCAGCTCTGGGGCCAACGTCCTGACTTTC,CASSQASSGANVLTF
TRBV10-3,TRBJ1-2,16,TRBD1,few,TGTGCCATCAGGTTTACTGGGACAGGGGGCAAGTATGGCTACACCTTC,CAIRFTGTGGKYGYTF
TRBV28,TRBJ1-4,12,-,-,TGTGGCGTGGGGGGAACTAATGAAAAACTGTTTTTT,CGVGGTNEKLFF
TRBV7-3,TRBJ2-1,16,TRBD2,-,TGTGCCAGCAGCTCTAGCGGGAGGCGCTCCTACAATGAGCAGTTCTTC,CASSSSGRRSYNEQFF
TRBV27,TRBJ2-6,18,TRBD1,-,TGTGCCAGCAGTCTAAGGGACAGGGGTGGCTCTGGGGCCAACGTCCTGACTTTC,CASSLRDRGGSGANVLTF
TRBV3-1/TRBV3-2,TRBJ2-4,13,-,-,TGTGCCAGCAGCCAAGATCGCACAGGAACGCCGTACTTC,CASSQDRTGTPYF
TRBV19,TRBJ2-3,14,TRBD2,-,TGTGCCAGTAGTGTACTAGCGGGAGCCGATACGCAGTATTTT,CASSVLAGADTQYF
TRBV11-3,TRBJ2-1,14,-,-,TGTGCCAGCAGCCTAGGGGGAGACCTCAATGAGCAGTTCTTC,CASSLGGDLNEQFF
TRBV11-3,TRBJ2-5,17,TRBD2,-,TGTGCCAGCAGCTTAGGCGTACTAGCGGGGGGTAAAGAGACCCAGTACTTC,CASSLGVLAGGKETQYF
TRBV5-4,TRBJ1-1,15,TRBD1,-,TGTGCCAGCAGCGCTGGGACAGCTATGAACACTGAAGCTTTCTTT,CASSAGTAMNTEAFF
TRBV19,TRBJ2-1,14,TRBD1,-,TGTGCCAGTAGTATTAGAAGGGGGCTCAATGAGCAGTTCTTC,CASSIRRGLNEQFF
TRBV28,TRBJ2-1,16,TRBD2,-,TGTGCCAGCAGCCCTACCCGACTAGCGGATTACAATGAGCAGTTCTTC,CASSPTRLADYNEQFF
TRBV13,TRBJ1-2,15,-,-,TGTGCCAGCAGCACCTCCCGCGGCAGGGCCTCTGGCTACACCTTC,CASSTSRGRASGYTF
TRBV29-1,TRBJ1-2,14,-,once,TGCAGCGTTGGGGCAGGGATAGCCAGCGAGGGCTACACCTTC,CSVGAGIASEGYTF
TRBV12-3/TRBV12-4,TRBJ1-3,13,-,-,TGTGCCAGCAGTTTGGGAGGGGGAAACACCATATATTTT,CASSLGGGNTIYF
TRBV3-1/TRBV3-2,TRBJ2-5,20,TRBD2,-,TGTGCCAGCAGCACCCACGCATCTAGGGGGACTAGCGGGGGGTTGGAGACCCAGTACTTC,CASSTHASRGTSGGLETQYF
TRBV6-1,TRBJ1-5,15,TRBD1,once,TGTGCCAGCAGTGTCCGGACAGGAACCACTCAGCCCCAGCATTTT,CASSVRTGTTQPQHF
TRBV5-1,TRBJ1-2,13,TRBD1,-,TGCGCCAGCAGCGGGACAGTTAACTATGGCTACACCTTC,CASSGTVNYGYTF
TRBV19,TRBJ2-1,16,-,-,TGTGCCAGTAGTGTCGCAGGGGGTATAGGGGGGAATGAGCAGTTCTTC,CASSVAGGIGGNEQFF
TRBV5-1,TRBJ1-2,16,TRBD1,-,TGCGCCAGCAGCCAACGCCCCACAGGGGGCAACTATGGCTACACCTTC,CASSQRPTGGNYGYTF
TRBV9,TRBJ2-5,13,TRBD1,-,TGTGCCAGCAATCAAGGGGGCGAAGAGACCCAGTACTTC,CASNQGGEETQYF